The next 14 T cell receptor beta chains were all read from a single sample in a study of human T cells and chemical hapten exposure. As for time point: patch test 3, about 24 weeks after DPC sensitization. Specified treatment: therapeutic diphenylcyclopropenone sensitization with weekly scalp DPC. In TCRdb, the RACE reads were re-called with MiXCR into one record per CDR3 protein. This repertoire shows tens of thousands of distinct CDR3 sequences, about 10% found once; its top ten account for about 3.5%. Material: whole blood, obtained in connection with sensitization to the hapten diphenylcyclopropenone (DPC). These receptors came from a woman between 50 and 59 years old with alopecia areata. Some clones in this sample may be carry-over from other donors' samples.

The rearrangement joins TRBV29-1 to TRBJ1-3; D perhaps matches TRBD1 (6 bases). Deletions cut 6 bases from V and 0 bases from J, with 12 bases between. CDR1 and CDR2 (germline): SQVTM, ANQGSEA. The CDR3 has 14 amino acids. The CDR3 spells CSVLNRDSGNTIYF. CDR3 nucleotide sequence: TGCAGCGTCTTGAACAGGGACTCTGGAAACACCATATATTTT.

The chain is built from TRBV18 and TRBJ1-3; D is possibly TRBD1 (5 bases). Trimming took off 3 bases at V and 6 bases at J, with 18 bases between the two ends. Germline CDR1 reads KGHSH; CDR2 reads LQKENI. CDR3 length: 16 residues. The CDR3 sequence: CASSPVSGSLENTIYF. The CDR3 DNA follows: TGTGCCAGCTCACCGGTCTCAGGGTCGTTGGAAAACACCATATATTTT.

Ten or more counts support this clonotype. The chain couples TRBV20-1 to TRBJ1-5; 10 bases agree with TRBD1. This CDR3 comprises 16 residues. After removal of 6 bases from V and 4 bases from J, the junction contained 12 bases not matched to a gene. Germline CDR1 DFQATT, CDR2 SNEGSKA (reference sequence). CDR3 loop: CSATRQGASRNQPQHF. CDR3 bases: TGCAGTGCCACCCGACAGGGGGCATCACGGAATCAGCCCCAGCATTTT.

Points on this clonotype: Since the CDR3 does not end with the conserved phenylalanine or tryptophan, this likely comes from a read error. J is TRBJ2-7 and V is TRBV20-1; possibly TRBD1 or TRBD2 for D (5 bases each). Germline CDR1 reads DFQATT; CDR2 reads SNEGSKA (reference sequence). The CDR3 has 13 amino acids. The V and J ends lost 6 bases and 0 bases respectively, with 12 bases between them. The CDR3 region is CSAGTVPSYEQYS. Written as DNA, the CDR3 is TGCAGTGCAGGGACCGTCCCCTCCTACGAGCAGTACTCC.

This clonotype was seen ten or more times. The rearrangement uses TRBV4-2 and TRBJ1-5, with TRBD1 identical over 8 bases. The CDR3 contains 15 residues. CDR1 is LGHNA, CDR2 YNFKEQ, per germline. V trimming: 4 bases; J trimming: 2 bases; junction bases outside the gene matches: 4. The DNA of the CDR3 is TGTGCCAGCAGCCGAGAGACAGGGGGCAATCAGCCCCAGCATTTT. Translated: CASSRETGGNQPQHF.

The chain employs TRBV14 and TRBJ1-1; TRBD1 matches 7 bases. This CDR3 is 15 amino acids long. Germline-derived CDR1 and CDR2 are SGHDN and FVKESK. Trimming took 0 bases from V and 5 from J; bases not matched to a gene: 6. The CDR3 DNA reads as TGTGCCAGCAGCCAAGATCGGGGACAGATAACTGAAGCTTTCTTT. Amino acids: CASSQDRGQITEAFF.

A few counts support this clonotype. The CDR3 region has the DNA TGTGCCAGCTCATCCGGGCTAACTGAAGCTTTCTTT. This translates into CASSSGLTEAFF. The rearrangement links TRBV18 to TRBJ1-1; no clear D. Germline loops: CDR1 KGHSH, CDR2 LQKENI. V lost 5 bases and J 5 bases, leaving 9 bases between the germline ends. This CDR3 is 12 amino acids long.

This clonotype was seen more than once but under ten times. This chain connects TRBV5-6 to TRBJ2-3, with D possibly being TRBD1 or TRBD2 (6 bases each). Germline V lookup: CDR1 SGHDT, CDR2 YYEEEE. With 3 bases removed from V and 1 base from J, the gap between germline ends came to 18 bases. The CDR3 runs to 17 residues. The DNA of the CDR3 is TGTGCCAGCAGCTGGTTGAGGGGGGCCTGGGGCACAGATACGCAGTATTTT. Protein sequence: CASSWLRGAWGTDTQYF.

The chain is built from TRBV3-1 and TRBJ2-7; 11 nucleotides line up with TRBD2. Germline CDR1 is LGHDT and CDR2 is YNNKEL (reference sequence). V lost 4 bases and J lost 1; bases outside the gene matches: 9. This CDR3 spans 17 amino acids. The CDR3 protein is CASSLRPGLAASYEQYF. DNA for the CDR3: TGTGCCAGCAGCCTCCGTCCGGGACTAGCGGCTTCCTACGAGCAGTACTTC.

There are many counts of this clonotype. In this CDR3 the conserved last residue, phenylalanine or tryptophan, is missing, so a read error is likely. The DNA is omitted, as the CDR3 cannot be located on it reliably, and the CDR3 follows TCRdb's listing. CDR3 in amino acids: CASSDQTVTL. The chain is built from TRBV6-1 and TRBJ1-2. The CDR3 numbers 10 amino acids, ends counted. Germline loops: CDR1 MNHNS, CDR2 SASEGT.

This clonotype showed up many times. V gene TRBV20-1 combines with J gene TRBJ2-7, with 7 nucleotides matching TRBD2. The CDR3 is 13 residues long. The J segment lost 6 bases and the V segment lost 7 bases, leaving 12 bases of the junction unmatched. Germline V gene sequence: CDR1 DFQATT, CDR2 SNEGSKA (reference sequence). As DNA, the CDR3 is TGCAGTGGTCCCCAGGGAGGGAGCGCCGAGCAGTACTTC. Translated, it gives CSGPQGGSAEQYF.

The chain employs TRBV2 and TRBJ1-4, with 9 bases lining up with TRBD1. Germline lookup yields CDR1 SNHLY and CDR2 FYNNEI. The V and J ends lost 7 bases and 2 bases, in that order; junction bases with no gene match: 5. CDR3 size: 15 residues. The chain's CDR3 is CASTDRGLTNEKLFF. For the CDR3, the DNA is TGTGCCAGCACGGACAGGGGATTGACTAATGAAAAACTGTTTTTT.

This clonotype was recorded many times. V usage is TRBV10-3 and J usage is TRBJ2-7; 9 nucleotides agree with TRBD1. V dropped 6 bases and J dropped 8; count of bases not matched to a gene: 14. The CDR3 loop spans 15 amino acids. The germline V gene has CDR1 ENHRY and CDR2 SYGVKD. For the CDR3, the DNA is TGTGCCATCAGCCCCGGACAGGGGCCGGTAACTCAGCAGTACTTC. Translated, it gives CAISPGQGPVTQQYF.

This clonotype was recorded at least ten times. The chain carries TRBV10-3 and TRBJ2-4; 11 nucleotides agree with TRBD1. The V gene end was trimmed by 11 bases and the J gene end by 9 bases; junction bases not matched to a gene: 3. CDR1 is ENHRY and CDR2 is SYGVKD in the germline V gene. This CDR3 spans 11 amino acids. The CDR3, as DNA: TGTGCCGCGGGGACAGGGGGCATTCAGTACTTC. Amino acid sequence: CAAGTGGIQYF.